The next 32 T cell receptor beta chains were all read from a single sample in a study of blood T cell repertoires in COVID-19. The data were produced by immunoSEQ multiplex PCR, yet TCRdb's version contains in-frame clones alone and is incomplete. The sample has about 46,000 clones, 70% to 90% seen once. Input material: peripheral blood. These receptor sequences come from a human donor in a cohort sampled during active COVID-19. The donor label of this sample is uncertain.

The chain has TRBV11-1 and TRBJ2-1; 10 bases are a match to TRBD2. V trimming: 4 bases; J trimming: 9 bases; junction bases outside the gene matches: 12. The germline CDR1 and CDR2 sequences are SGHAT and FQDESV (reference sequence). This CDR3 has 16 amino acids. CDR3 sequence: CASSSSSGGRAVEQFF. The CDR3 DNA follows: TGTGCCAGCAGCTCCTCTAGCGGGGGCCGCGCCGTTGAGCAGTTCTTC.

The chain has TRBV7-8 and TRBJ2-5; the D gene is possibly TRBD1 (6 bases). Trimming cost V 5 bases and J 2 bases, with 12 bases left between them. The CDR3 runs 14 residues. Germline V CDR1 and CDR2: SGHVS, FQNEAQ. CDR3 DNA: TGTGCCAGCAGCACTGGGACACTGCAAGAGACCCAGTACTTC. Translation gives CASSTGTLQETQYF.

This rearrangement joins TRBV6-1 to TRBJ1-6; weak D call: TRBD1 (5 bases). Trimming removed 1 base at V and 10 bases at J, with 11 bases between. This CDR3 has 14 residues. From germline, CDR1 is MNHNS and CDR2 SASEGT. Here the CDR3 DNA reads TGTGCCAGCAGTGAAGGGGGGGGAAAATCACCCCTCCACTTT. It encodes CASSEGGGKSPLHF.

This clone was detected a few times. The chain carries TRBV6-2 or TRBV6-3 and TRBJ2-1; a weak D match, TRBD2 (6 bases). Trimming pared 4 bases from V and 7 bases from J, leaving 11 bases between. Germline-derived CDR1 and CDR2 are MNHEY and SVGEGT. The CDR3 runs 13 residues. CDR3 nucleotide sequence: TGTGCCAGCAGTTTTGTGGGGAGGAATGAGCAGTTCTTC. This translates into CASSFVGRNEQFF.

The chain links TRBV19 to TRBJ2-2; maybe TRBD1 (6 bases). From germline, CDR1 is LNHDA and CDR2 SQIVND (reference sequence). V was trimmed by 8 bases and J by 2 bases, leaving 18 bases between them. The CDR3 covers 16 residues. The CDR3 coding sequence is TGTGCCAGTTCTAATCCGGACAGCGGCAACACCGGGGAGCTGTTTTTT. This encodes CASSNPDSGNTGELFF.

For the CDR3, the DNA is TGTGCCAGCAGCTCCGGACTAGCGGGCTCCTACGAGCAGTACTTC. Residues: CASSSGLAGSYEQYF. The gene calls are TRBV7-2 and TRBJ2-7; 11 bases agree with TRBD2. The junction had 2 bases not matched to a gene; V was cut back by 4 bases and J by 0 bases. This CDR3 contains 15 residues. Germline CDR1 SGHTA, CDR2 FQGNSA.

The genes are TRBV29-1 and TRBJ2-4, with 12 bases fitting TRBD1. The V segment lost 6 bases and the J segment 8 bases; nucleotides outside the gene matches: 5. The CDR3 spans 13 residues. CDR1 SQVTM and CDR2 ANQGSEA come from the germline V gene. The CDR3 DNA reads TGCAGCGTCGGGACAGGGGGCTTCGACATTCAGTACTTC. Translation: CSVGTGGFDIQYF.

V gene TRBV12-3 or TRBV12-4 combines with J gene TRBJ2-3; D gene unclear. The CDR3 contains 11 residues. V lost 6 bases and J lost 13, with 14 bases in between. In DNA, the CDR3 is TGTGCCAGCAGCCAGCGTGATCGTGAGTATTTT. Encoded protein: CASSQRDREYF.

The V call is TRBV4-3, the J call TRBJ2-5; TRBD1 agrees at 7 bases. Germline V gives CDR1 LGHNA, CDR2 YSLEER. CDR3 size: 16 residues. The ends lost 0 bases at V and 5 bases at J; junction bases unmatched: 9. The CDR3 protein is CASSQDPRTGRETQYF. The CDR3 nucleotides are TGCGCCAGCAGCCAAGACCCAAGGACAGGCCGGGAGACCCAGTACTTC.

V and J are TRBV28 and TRBJ1-6; 8 positions match TRBD1. Germline V lookup: CDR1 MDHEN, CDR2 SYDVKM. J lost 3 bases, V lost 1 base, and 8 bases had no gene match. The CDR3 loop spans 18 amino acids. This chain's CDR3 is CASSLLTGGGGYNSPLHF. CDR3 nucleotide sequence: TGTGCCAGCAGTTTATTAACAGGGGGGGGAGGCTATAATTCACCCCTCCACTTT.

The chain combines TRBV6-5 with TRBJ1-4; D is uncertain. The germline V and J ends were trimmed by 6 bases and 8 bases, with 16 bases remaining between them. The CDR3 extends over 14 amino acids. Germline CDR1 reads MNHEY; CDR2 reads SVGAGI. The CDR3 coding sequence is TGTGCCAGCAGGAGCGGACGGGGTAGGGAAAAACTGTTTTTT. Translated, it gives CASRSGRGREKLFF.

This clone has a single count. The chain is built from TRBV30 and TRBJ1-2; tentatively, D is TRBD1 (6 bases). From germline, CDR1 is GTSNPN and CDR2 SVGIG (reference sequence). The ends were cut back, 2 bases at V and 8 bases at J, with 15 bases in the middle. This CDR3 has 13 residues. The CDR3 coding sequence is TGTGCCTGGAGTCGGCAGGGGACGGGAGGCTACACCTTC. Translation gives CAWSRQGTGGYTF.

The J gene is TRBJ2-7, the V gene TRBV7-2; D is perhaps TRBD2 (6 bases). V dropped 5 bases and J dropped 6 bases, with 11 bases sitting between them. This CDR3 region has 12 residues. Germline-derived CDR1 and CDR2 are SGHTA and FQGNSA. Written as DNA, the CDR3 is TGTGCCAGCAGCCTCCAGGGAGGCGAGCAGTACTTC. Its protein is CASSLQGGEQYF.

The chain links TRBV11-2 to TRBJ2-2; D gene uncertain. Germline lookup yields CDR1 SGHAT and CDR2 FQNNGV. V shed 0 bases and J shed 7 bases, with 3 bases lying between them. This CDR3 region has 12 residues. CDR3 in amino acids: CASSLERGELFF. The CDR3 DNA reads as TGTGCCAGCAGCTTAGAGCGCGGGGAGCTGTTTTTT.

The gene calls are TRBV7-6 and TRBJ2-1, with TRBD2 matching over 10 bases. This CDR3 has 18 residues. V was pared by 5 bases and J by 0 bases, with 10 bases of the junction left unmatched. Germline CDR1 reads SGHVS; CDR2 reads FNYEAQ. The CDR3 loop is CASSHTSGVRGSYNEQFF. Here the CDR3 DNA reads TGTGCCAGCAGCCACACTAGCGGGGTCCGTGGCTCCTACAATGAGCAGTTCTTC.

This chain joins TRBV5-1 and TRBJ2-1; 7 nucleotides line up with TRBD1. Germline V lookup: CDR1 SGHRS, CDR2 YFSETQ. The CDR3 is 13 amino acids. The J segment lost 5 bases and the V segment lost 4 bases, leaving 3 bases of the junction unmatched. Written as DNA, the CDR3 is TGCGCCAGCAGCCGACAGGGTAACAATGAGCAGTTCTTC. This encodes CASSRQGNNEQFF.

V and J are TRBV18 and TRBJ1-4; TRBD1 matches 12 bases. Germline V gene data show CDR1 as KGHSH and CDR2 as LQKENI. The V and J ends lost 4 bases and 7 bases, in that order; junction bases with no gene match: 7. There are 16 residues in the CDR3. The CDR3 bases are TGTGCCAGCTCACGGGACAGGGGGCAAAGAAGTGAAAAACTGTTTTTT. It encodes CASSRDRGQRSEKLFF.

The chain joins TRBV7-3 to TRBJ2-3; 12 positions agree with TRBD2. The CDR3 covers 16 residues. CDR1 and CDR2 (germline): SGHTA, FQGTGA. V dropped 5 bases and J dropped 9; count of bases not matched to a gene: 12. The CDR3 here is CASSPGTSGQGQTQYF. The CDR3 nucleotides are TGTGCCAGCAGCCCCGGGACTAGCGGGCAGGGGCAGACGCAGTATTTT.

The genes are TRBV29-1 and TRBJ1-2; 10 nucleotides agree with TRBD1. CDR1 and CDR2 from the germline V gene are SQVTM and ANQGSEA. The CDR3 loop spans 14 amino acids. The V segment lost 6 bases and the J segment 2 bases; nucleotides outside the gene matches: 6. DNA for the CDR3: TGCAGCGTAGGACAGGGGGTCAACAACTATGGCTACACCTTC. Translating it yields CSVGQGVNNYGYTF.

The chain links TRBV7-6 to TRBJ2-2, with a weak D call TRBD2 (7 bases). The CDR3 contains 15 residues. Germline V gene sequence: CDR1 SGHVS, CDR2 FNYEAQ. The V end lost 1 base, the J end lost 2 bases, and 8 bases lay between the germline ends. The DNA for the CDR3 is TGTGCCAGCAGCTTAGGGGGGGGCAACACCGGGGAGCTGTTTTTT. Encoded protein: CASSLGGGNTGELFF.

The rearrangement links TRBV6-1 to TRBJ1-5; D is uncertain. V gave up 0 bases and J gave up 0 bases, with 3 bases separating them. The length of the CDR3 is 14 residues. CDR1 MNHNS and CDR2 SASEGT come from the germline V gene. In DNA form, the CDR3 reads TGTGCCAGCAGTGAAGCATATAGCAATCAGCCCCAGCATTTT. Protein sequence: CASSEAYSNQPQHF.

The chain couples TRBV19 to TRBJ1-2; D is undetermined. Deletions cut 4 bases from V and 3 bases from J, with 15 bases between. Germline V gene sequence: CDR1 LNHDA, CDR2 SQIVND (reference sequence). This CDR3 has 15 residues. The CDR3 nucleotides read TGTGCCAGTAGTACCTACAAGGCTGCGGACTATGGCTACACCTTC. Its protein product is CASSTYKAADYGYTF.

This sequence joins TRBV5-1 and TRBJ2-7; 9 nucleotides match TRBD2. Germline V gives CDR1 SGHRS, CDR2 YFSETQ. This CDR3 is 15 amino acids long. V dropped 0 bases and J dropped 7; count of bases not matched to a gene: 8. The CDR3 protein is CASSLDGWTSVEQYF. CDR3 in DNA: TGCGCCAGCAGCTTGGACGGTTGGACTAGCGTTGAGCAGTACTTC.

This rearrangement joins TRBV28 to TRBJ2-1; weak D call: TRBD2 (5 bases). This CDR3 is built from 14 residues. Deletions cut 2 bases from V and 2 bases from J, with 7 bases between. Per the germline V gene, CDR1 is MDHEN and CDR2 is SYDVKM. CDR3 protein: CASSLSGTYNEQFF. CDR3 nucleotides: TGTGCCAGCAGTTTAAGCGGCACCTACAATGAGCAGTTCTTC.

The chain has TRBV10-3 and TRBJ2-3; 11 bases are a match to TRBD2. The CDR3 contains 15 residues. With 6 bases clipped from V and 3 bases from J, the junction kept 5 bases outside the gene matches. Germline loops: CDR1 ENHRY, CDR2 SYGVKD. For the CDR3, the DNA is TGTGCCATCAGCATAGCGGGGGGGACGACAGATACGCAGTATTTT. Its protein is CAISIAGGTTDTQYF.

V gene TRBV11-2 combines with J gene TRBJ2-1; D call uncertain. CDR1 is SGHAT, CDR2 FQNNGV, per germline. V lost 5 bases and J 5 bases, leaving 7 bases between the germline ends. This CDR3 is 12 amino acids long. In DNA form, the CDR3 reads TGTGCCAGCAGCCTATATAACAATGAGCAGTTCTTC. It yields the protein CASSLYNNEQFF. The entire variable domain, with the rest obtained from reference TRBV11-2 and TRBJ2-1, is as follows: EAGVAQSPRYKIIEKRQSVAFWCNPISGHATLYWYQQILGQGPKLLIQFQNNGVVDDSQLPKDRFSAERLKGVDSTLKIQPAKLEDSAVYLCASSLYNNEQFFGPGTRLTVL.

The V call is TRBV6-1, the J call TRBJ2-1, with D perhaps TRBD1 (6 bases). CDR3 length: 16 residues. CDR1 and CDR2 from the germline V gene are MNHNS and SASEGT. The V end lost 4 bases, the J end lost 2 bases, and 15 bases lay between the germline ends. This CDR3 reads CASSGSGTQTYNEQFF. The CDR3 coding sequence is TGTGCCAGCAGTGGATCCGGGACACAAACCTACAATGAGCAGTTCTTC.

The chain links TRBV18 to TRBJ2-3; D might be TRBD2 (6 bases). Trimming took off 1 base at V and 1 base at J, with 9 bases between the two ends. CDR1 is KGHSH, CDR2 LQKENI, per germline. The CDR3 length is 15 residues. The CDR3 nucleotides read TGTGCCAGCTCACCACGGACGGGGGGCACAGATACGCAGTATTTT. Translating gives CASSPRTGGTDTQYF.

The V gene is TRBV5-1, the J gene TRBJ1-4; possible D gene TRBD1, 6 bases. The CDR3 spans 14 residues. Trimming removed 1 base from V and 7 bases from J, with 11 bases in between. Germline V gives CDR1 SGHRS, CDR2 YFSETQ. The CDR3 protein is CASSLIQGSEKLFF. Written as DNA, the CDR3 is TGCGCCAGCAGCTTGATACAGGGAAGTGAAAAACTGTTTTTT.

This rearrangement joins TRBV20-1 to TRBJ1-2; no clear D gene. Looked up from germline, CDR1 is DFQATT and CDR2 is SNEGSKA (reference sequence). This CDR3 is 13 amino acids long. Trimming took off 3 bases at V and 6 bases at J, with 14 bases between the two ends. This CDR3 reads CSASREVGDGYTF. The CDR3 DNA reads TGCAGTGCTAGTCGGGAGGTTGGAGATGGCTACACCTTC.

V usage is TRBV5-5 and J usage is TRBJ1-2; D not certain. V shed 4 bases and J shed 9 bases, with 19 bases lying between them. Germline V lookup: CDR1 SGHKS, CDR2 YYEKEE (reference sequence). CDR3 length: 14 amino acids. In DNA form, the CDR3 reads TGTGCCAGCAGCCCCCTAGCTGATGGCGCCCGCTACACCTTC. As protein: CASSPLADGARYTF.

Details on this clone: A junction boundary mismatches the germline segment, possibly from a read error. The chain's CDR3 is CTSSLGGSPYEQYF. CDR3 bases: TGTACCAGCAGTTTAGGGGGGAGCCCCTACGAGCAGTACTTC. This chain uses TRBV27 with TRBJ2-7; perhaps D is TRBD1 or TRBD2 (6 bases each). The germline V gene has CDR1 MNHEY and CDR2 SMNVEV (reference sequence). This CDR3 contains 14 residues.